The sequence of this T cell receptor (beta chain) was determined in a study of beta chain features in type 1 diabetes. Sequenced material consisted of expressed TCRB transcripts (all of the isolated RNA was reverse transcribed). Here immunoSEQ multiplex PCR was the method, and the copy in TCRdb shows in-frame clones only, minus some. The sample yields around 58,000 clones, around three fifths seen once. As to this clone: This specimen includes other DNA sequences encoding the same CDR3.

The CDR3 is 13 amino acids. Germline-derived CDR1 and CDR2 are SGHRS and YFSETQ. V was shortened by 4 bases and J by 4 bases, with 9 bases between the two germline ends. The TCR originated in a young woman in good health. The sample consisted of Tregs from blood. The chain joins TRBV5-1 to TRBJ1-5; D call uncertain. The CDR3 spells CASSPTGNQPQHF. The CDR3 DNA follows: TGCGCCAGCAGCCCCACGGGGAATCAGCCCCAGCATTTT.